This T cell receptor beta chain appears in the sequencing data of a study of OX40 agonist ivuxolimab in advanced cancers. As for the study in general: Patients got intravenous ivuxolimab at 0.01 to 10 mg/kg every 2 weeks.

This clone was seen a single time. No antigen is known for it. The CDR3 is 15 residues long. Germline CDR1 is SGHDN and CDR2 is FVKESK. The V gene lost 0 bases and the J gene lost 10 bases, with 18 bases spanning the gap. Study-wide results and caveats: Partial responders dosed at 0.1-3.0 mg/kg displayed clonal expansion ranking among the lowest. The mean number of expanded clones was higher in CD8+ T cells than in CD4+.

The assay was immunoSEQ multiplex PCR, and TCRdb's table has in-frame clones only and misses some. Found here are 70,000 to 95,000 clones, 70% to 90% of them singletons; the top ten hold about 0.8%. The V gene is TRBV14, the J gene TRBJ1-1; a weak D match, TRBD1 (5 bases). This material consisted of CD4+ or CD8+ T cells sorted from blood, taken in a trial of the OX40 agonist ivuxolimab. This receptor was obtained from an adult with an advanced solid tumor such as melanoma, head and neck, liver or kidney cancer. The CDR3 loop is CASSQDYPTATGAFF. CDR3 sequence (DNA): TGTGCCAGCAGCCAAGATTACCCGACCGCTACAGGAGCTTTCTTT.